A selection of T cell receptor beta chains follows, all from one sample in a study of control samples from healthy donors and cancer patients. Profiled with immunoSEQ multiplex PCR; TCRdb holds only in-frame clones, not every one. The sample has tens of thousands of clones; about four fifths are singletons. Specimen: blood. Source of these receptors: a man between 65 and 85 years old in good health. CDR3s include the opening cysteine and the closing phenylalanine or tryptophan. The D gene is left open where the match is weak. Expanded clones are given a class, and other clones once, few, many or no size at all.

DNA: TGTGCCAGCAGCCAAGTAAAAAGCGGGTTCTCCTACAATGAGCAGTTCTTC
CDR3: CASSQVKSGFSYNEQFF
V: TRBV14
size: -
D: -
J: TRBJ2-1

DNA: TGTGCCAGCAGCCGGGAGCGACGGCCCCAGCATTTT
CDR3: CASSRERRPQHF
V: TRBV12-3/TRBV12-4
size: few
D: -
J: TRBJ1-5

DNA: TGTGCCAGCAGCCCAGGGGGCCCCTACGAGCAGTACTTC
CDR3: CASSPGGPYEQYF
V: TRBV28
size: -
D: TRBD1
J: TRBJ2-7

DNA: TGTGCCATCAGTGAGCAGGGAGGCTATGGCTACACCTTC
CDR3: CAISEQGGYGYTF
V: TRBV10-3
size: -
D: -
J: TRBJ1-2

DNA: TGTGCCACCAGCAGGTCGGGGACAGTGGGCACTGAAGCTTTCTTT
CDR3: CATSRSGTVGTEAFF
V: TRBV15
size: -
D: TRBD1
J: TRBJ1-1

DNA: TGCGCCAGCAGCTCCGGGCAGGGTGGAACAAACATTCAGTACTTC
CDR3: CASSSGQGGTNIQYF
V: TRBV5-1
size: -
D: -
J: TRBJ2-4

DNA: TGTGCCAGTAGTATCGGACTAGGAGGGGTACGGGCGCAGTATTTT
CDR3: CASSIGLGGVRAQYF
V: TRBV19
size: -
D: TRBD2
J: TRBJ2-3

DNA: TGTGCCAGCAGTCCCCTGAGTGAAAAACTGTTTTTT
CDR3: CASSPLSEKLFF
V: TRBV28
size: -
D: -
J: TRBJ1-4

DNA: TGTGCCAGCAGTGCTTACCGGAGCTCACAGAACACCGGGGAGCTGTTTTTT
CDR3: CASSAYRSSQNTGELFF
V: TRBV2
size: -
D: -
J: TRBJ2-2

DNA: TGTGCCAGCAGTCAAGCTCGGGATACGCAGTATTTT
CDR3: CASSQARDTQYF
V: TRBV6-1
size: -
D: -
J: TRBJ2-3

DNA: TGTGCCAGCAGCTTGGGTACTAGCGGGAGGAACGAGCAGTACTTC
CDR3: CASSLGTSGRNEQYF
V: TRBV5-4
size: -
D: TRBD2
J: TRBJ2-7

DNA: TGTGCCAGCACCCTCTTTAGGGGGGGCCAAGAGACCCAGTACTTC
CDR3: CASTLFRGGQETQYF
V: TRBV6-5
size: -
D: -
J: TRBJ2-5

DNA: TGTGCCAGCACCGCAGGGGGCTATAGCAATCAGCCCCAGCATTTT
CDR3: CASTAGGYSNQPQHF
V: TRBV6-5
size: -
D: TRBD1
J: TRBJ1-5

DNA: TGTGCCAGCAGGGGGACAGGGGCAGAGACCCAGTACTTC
CDR3: CASRGTGAETQYF
V: TRBV11-2
size: -
D: TRBD1
J: TRBJ2-5

DNA: TGTGCCAGCAGCTTACTTGCGGGCACTGAAGCTTTCTTT
CDR3: CASSLLAGTEAFF
V: TRBV7-9
size: -
D: -
J: TRBJ1-1

DNA: TGTGCCACCAGTGATCCGGGACCGCCATCCTACAATGAGCAGTTCTTC
CDR3: CATSDPGPPSYNEQFF
V: TRBV24-1
size: -
D: -
J: TRBJ2-1

DNA: TGTGCCAGCAGTTTTTCAGGATCTCAGCCCCAGCATTTT
CDR3: CASSFSGSQPQHF
V: TRBV27
size: -
D: -
J: TRBJ1-5

DNA: TGCGCCAGCAGCTTGATCCGGAGCACTGAAGCTTTCTTT
CDR3: CASSLIRSTEAFF
V: TRBV5-1
size: -
D: -
J: TRBJ1-1

DNA: TGCGCCAGCGGAGCGGGAAGAGATACGCAGTATTTT
CDR3: CASGAGRDTQYF
V: TRBV4-1
size: -
D: TRBD2
J: TRBJ2-3

DNA: TGCGCCAGCAGTGACCCGGCGGCTAGAGCGGAGGCGACCCAGTACTTC
CDR3: CASSDPAARAEATQYF
V: TRBV10-2
size: -
D: -
J: TRBJ2-5

DNA: TGTGCCAGCAGCTTAGACGGGAGCACAGATACGCAGTATTTT
CDR3: CASSLDGSTDTQYF
V: TRBV11-3
size: -
D: -
J: TRBJ2-3

DNA: TGTGCCACCTCACGGGGGTCCGGAAACACCATATATTTT
CDR3: CATSRGSGNTIYF
V: TRBV12-3/TRBV12-4
size: -
D: -
J: TRBJ1-3

DNA: TGTGCCAGCAGTGAAGAGTGGGGAGGGGACACTGAAGCTTTCTTT
CDR3: CASSEEWGGDTEAFF
V: TRBV6-1
size: -
D: -
J: TRBJ1-1

DNA: TGTGCCAGCAGTTACGACAGGGTTGCTCAGCCCCAGCATTTT
CDR3: CASSYDRVAQPQHF
V: TRBV6-2/TRBV6-3
size: few
D: TRBD1
J: TRBJ1-5

DNA: TGTGCCAGCAGTTTTGGCCAGGCTATTAATGAAAAACTGTTTTTT
CDR3: CASSFGQAINEKLFF
V: TRBV28
size: -
D: -
J: TRBJ1-4

DNA: TGTGCCAGCCTCTCCTACAATGAGCAGTTCTTC
CDR3: CASLSYNEQFF
V: TRBV12-3/TRBV12-4
size: -
D: -
J: TRBJ2-1

DNA: TGTGCCAGCAGCCAGCACTCCGGGACACCAGGCGAAAAACTGTTTTTT
CDR3: CASSQHSGTPGEKLFF
V: TRBV3-1/TRBV3-2
size: -
D: -
J: TRBJ1-4

DNA: TGCGCCAGCAGCTTGGGTTTGGTCCAGGGGGCCGCTGAAGCTTTCTTT
CDR3: CASSLGLVQGAAEAFF
V: TRBV5-1
size: -
D: TRBD1
J: TRBJ1-1

DNA: TGTGCCAGCAGTTACTACGCGGCTAACTATGGCTACACCTTC
CDR3: CASSYYAANYGYTF
V: TRBV6-2/TRBV6-3
size: once
D: -
J: TRBJ1-2

DNA: TGTGCCAGCAGCCCTGCGGGACAGGGGTACCAAGAGACCCAGTACTTC
CDR3: CASSPAGQGYQETQYF
V: TRBV7-8
size: -
D: TRBD1
J: TRBJ2-5

DNA: TGTGCCAGTAGCCGTTATGGCTACACCTTC
CDR3: CASSRYGYTF
V: TRBV19
size: -
D: -
J: TRBJ1-2

DNA: TGTGCCAGCAGCTTAGGGAGGCGGGGGGTAGCCGAGCAGTACTTC
CDR3: CASSLGRRGVAEQYF
V: TRBV7-2
size: -
D: TRBD2
J: TRBJ2-7

DNA: TGTGCCAGCAGCAAACCCGGGGAGGGGACCCAGTACTTC
CDR3: CASSKPGEGTQYF
V: TRBV7-2
size: -
D: TRBD2
J: TRBJ2-5

DNA: TGTGCCAGCAGTTACCAACCCACAAACACCGGGGAGCTGTTTTTT
CDR3: CASSYQPTNTGELFF
V: TRBV6-5
size: -
D: -
J: TRBJ2-2

DNA: TGCGCCAGCAGCATAGAGGGTACAGATACGCAGTATTTT
CDR3: CASSIEGTDTQYF
V: TRBV5-1
size: few
D: -
J: TRBJ2-3

DNA: TGCAGCGTTACTTCCGGGACACGGACCTACGAGCAGTACTTC
CDR3: CSVTSGTRTYEQYF
V: TRBV29-1
size: -
D: -
J: TRBJ2-7

DNA: TGTGCCATCAGTGAAGGTCCGACTAGTTCCACAGATACGCAGTATTTT
CDR3: CAISEGPTSSTDTQYF
V: TRBV10-3
size: -
D: -
J: TRBJ2-3

DNA: TGCGCCAGCAGCCAATCAACCGGGACTAGCGGTATAACAGATACGCAGTATTTT
CDR3: CASSQSTGTSGITDTQYF
V: TRBV4-1
size: -
D: TRBD2
J: TRBJ2-3

DNA: TGTGCCAGCAGCCAAAGGGGCCCGGGGGGAGGTCTAGCCAAAAACATTCAGTACTTC
CDR3: CASSQRGPGGGLAKNIQYF
V: TRBV4-2
size: -
D: TRBD2
J: TRBJ2-4

DNA: TGTGCCAGCAGTGAAATAGACAGAGTCAATCAGCCCCAGCATTTT
CDR3: CASSEIDRVNQPQHF
V: TRBV6-1
size: medium-sized
D: -
J: TRBJ1-5

DNA: TGTGCCTGGAGTGTACAGGGTGTATATGAGCAGTTCTTC
CDR3: CAWSVQGVYEQFF
V: TRBV30
size: few
D: -
J: TRBJ2-1

DNA: TGTGCCAGCAGTGAAGTAGCGGGAGTGGCAGATACGCAGTATTTT
CDR3: CASSEVAGVADTQYF
V: TRBV2
size: -
D: TRBD2
J: TRBJ2-3

DNA: TGTGCCAGCAGTTTTTCGGGGGACATGCTCCAAGAGACCCAGTACTTC
CDR3: CASSFSGDMLQETQYF
V: TRBV28
size: few
D: -
J: TRBJ2-5

DNA: TGTGCCAGCAGCTTCGACAAGGGGTTCGCTGAAGCTTTCTTT
CDR3: CASSFDKGFAEAFF
V: TRBV28
size: -
D: -
J: TRBJ1-1

DNA: TGTGCCAGCAGTGGCCGGAAACTAGCGAAATACTCCTACGAGCAGTACTTC
CDR3: CASSGRKLAKYSYEQYF
V: TRBV6-4
size: once
D: TRBD2
J: TRBJ2-7

DNA: TGTGCCAGCAGTCCCAACCTTCGATACGAGCAGTACTTC
CDR3: CASSPNLRYEQYF
V: TRBV6-5
size: -
D: -
J: TRBJ2-7

DNA: TGTGCCAGCAGCTCCAGGGGACAATGGGAAAAACTGTTTTTT
CDR3: CASSSRGQWEKLFF
V: TRBV7-2
size: once
D: -
J: TRBJ1-4

DNA: TGTGCCATCAGTGCAGTTTCGGGCACAGATACGCAGTATTTT
CDR3: CAISAVSGTDTQYF
V: TRBV10-3
size: -
D: -
J: TRBJ2-3

DNA: TGTGCCAGCTCACCACAGGCCCATGAGCAGTTCTTC
CDR3: CASSPQAHEQFF
V: TRBV18
size: -
D: -
J: TRBJ2-1

DNA: TGTGCCAGCAGTGAAAGCGGGACAGGTGTTGGTGAGCAGTTCTTC
CDR3: CASSESGTGVGEQFF
V: TRBV2
size: -
D: -
J: TRBJ2-1

DNA: TGTGCCACCAGTGATTCACGACTAGCGGGAGCCAATGAGCAGTTCTTC
CDR3: CATSDSRLAGANEQFF
V: TRBV24-1
size: -
D: TRBD2
J: TRBJ2-1

DNA: TGCGCCAGCAGCTTTCTAGCGGGAGAATCAGATACGCAGTATTTT
CDR3: CASSFLAGESDTQYF
V: TRBV5-1
size: -
D: TRBD2
J: TRBJ2-3

DNA: TGTGCCAGCAGTTCGGCGGACAGGGGTTACGAGCAGTACTTC
CDR3: CASSSADRGYEQYF
V: TRBV6-5
size: -
D: TRBD1
J: TRBJ2-7

DNA: TGCGCCAGCAGTCTAGGGGAGGTCTATGGCTACACCTTC
CDR3: CASSLGEVYGYTF
V: TRBV10-2
size: -
D: -
J: TRBJ1-2

DNA: TGTGCCAGCAGTCGGAGACTAGCGGGATATGAGCAGTTCTTC
CDR3: CASSRRLAGYEQFF
V: TRBV2
size: -
D: TRBD2
J: TRBJ2-1

DNA: TGTGCCACCAGTGATACAGGGGGCAGTTTCGGCTACACCTTC
CDR3: CATSDTGGSFGYTF
V: TRBV24-1
size: once
D: TRBD1
J: TRBJ1-2

DNA: TGTGCCAGCAGCGTACGCGGGACCTCTAATGAAAAACTGTTTTTT
CDR3: CASSVRGTSNEKLFF
V: TRBV9
size: -
D: -
J: TRBJ1-4

DNA: TGTGCCAGCAGCCTTTGGTCACAAAGCTCCATGAACACTGAAGCTTTCTTT
CDR3: CASSLWSQSSMNTEAFF
V: TRBV3-1/TRBV3-2
size: -
D: -
J: TRBJ1-1

DNA: TGTGCCAGCAGTTCTGCTAACAGGACCGTCGATCACATTCAGTACTTC
CDR3: CASSSANRTVDHIQYF
V: TRBV5-6
size: -
D: -
J: TRBJ2-4